These 13 T cell receptor beta chains share one sample of origin, sequenced in a study of shared clonotypes between healthy human individuals. Only in-frame clones appear in the TCRdb table, and some are missing; sequencing was by immunoSEQ multiplex PCR. Of approximately 110,000 clones listed, around 64% are singletons. The source material was memory CD8+ T cells sorted from blood. Subset noted: CD45RO+ cells pooled with CCR7-negative TemRA cells. The receptors come from a woman aged 25 to 39 in good health.

This clone occurred many times. The J gene is TRBJ1-1, the V gene TRBV9; D is undetermined. The V and J ends lost 1 base and 4 bases respectively, with 11 bases between them. In germline, CDR1 is SGDLS, CDR2 YYNGEE. The CDR3 runs to 14 residues. The CDR3 sequence: CASSVSWGVTEAFF. CDR3 sequence (DNA): TGTGCCAGCAGCGTAAGTTGGGGAGTCACTGAAGCTTTCTTT.

At least ten counts were recorded for this clone. The rearrangement links TRBV9 to TRBJ2-7, with no clear D. Germline V gene sequence: CDR1 SGDLS, CDR2 YYNGEE. The CDR3 consists of 12 residues. V lost 4 bases to trimming and J lost 0 bases, with 5 bases between them. CDR3 sequence: CASSSSSYEQYF. CDR3 nucleotide sequence: TGTGCCAGCAGCTCCAGCTCCTACGAGCAGTACTTC.

The gene calls are TRBV14 and TRBJ1-2; D is ambiguous. CDR1 and CDR2 from the germline V gene are SGHDN and FVKESK. The CDR3 has 15 residues. With 0 bases removed from V and 4 bases from J, the gap between germline ends came to 12 bases. CDR3 DNA: TGTGCCAGCAGCCAAGATCGCGTCGGGCTCTATGGCTACACCTTC. Its protein is CASSQDRVGLYGYTF. Together with reference TRBV14 and TRBJ1-2, the CDR3 gives the full variable domain: EAGVTQFPSHSVIEKGQTVTLRCDPISGHDNLYWYRRVMGKEIKFLLHFVKESKQDESGMPNNRFLAERTGGTYSTLKVQPAELEDSGVYFCASSQDRVGLYGYTFGSGTRLTVV.

There are a few counts of this clone. This chain joins TRBV6-4 and TRBJ2-5; 9 nucleotides agree with TRBD2. The germline CDR1 and CDR2 sequences are MRHNA and SNTAGT. V was pared by 3 bases and J by 5 bases, with 10 bases of the junction left unmatched. The length of the CDR3 is 16 residues. The CDR3 reads CASSEMAGGPEETQYF. The CDR3 nucleotides read TGTGCCAGCAGTGAGATGGCGGGAGGGCCAGAGGAGACCCAGTACTTC.

V gene TRBV18 combines with J gene TRBJ1-1, with D perhaps matching TRBD1 (5 bases). The germline V gene encodes CDR1 KGHSH and CDR2 LQKENI. The CDR3 runs 12 residues. V was trimmed by 5 bases and J by 3 bases, leaving 7 bases between them. The CDR3 reads CASSVGHTEAFF. The CDR3 DNA reads as TGTGCCAGCTCAGTGGGGCACACTGAAGCTTTCTTT.

The chain carries TRBV28 and TRBJ1-2, with 11 bases lining up with TRBD1. The germline V gene encodes CDR1 MDHEN and CDR2 SYDVKM. The V segment lost 6 bases and the J segment 4 bases; nucleotides outside the gene matches: 10. CDR3 length: 16 residues. This CDR3 reads CASSPGTGGVRYGYTF. The CDR3 DNA sequence: TGTGCCAGCAGCCCTGGGACAGGGGGAGTTCGCTATGGCTACACCTTC.

This chain connects TRBV25-1 to TRBJ2-5, with 7 bases lining up with TRBD1. Germline V gene data show CDR1 as MGHDK and CDR2 as SYGVNS. This CDR3 comprises 17 residues. The V gene end was trimmed by 2 bases and the J gene end by 3 bases; junction bases not matched to a gene: 12. The CDR3 sequence is CASSEHRPDRLEETQYF. For the CDR3, the DNA is TGTGCCAGCAGTGAACACAGACCGGACAGGTTGGAAGAGACCCAGTACTTC.

This chain connects TRBV6-7 to TRBJ1-5, with D possibly matching TRBD1 (5 bases). TRBV6-7 is labeled an ORF, and its function is uncertain. V lost 0 bases, J lost 4 bases, and 16 bases lay in between. This CDR3 region has 17 residues. The CDR3 bases are TGTGCCAGCAGTTACTCGTGCCAGGGAAAAAGTAATCAGCCCCAGCATTTT. It codes for CASSYSCQGKSNQPQHF.

This chain uses TRBV7-9 with TRBJ1-1, with no clear D. Germline V gene sequence: CDR1 SEHNR, CDR2 FQNEAQ (reference sequence). Trimming removed 2 bases from V and 4 bases from J, with 5 bases in between. The CDR3 totals 12 residues. CDR3: CASSLSSTEAFF. In DNA, the CDR3 is TGTGCCAGCAGCTTATCTTCCACTGAAGCTTTCTTT. The complete variable domain, with remaining parts taken from reference TRBV7-9 and TRBJ1-1, reads DTGVSQNPRHKITKRGQNVTFRCDPISEHNRLYWYRQTLGQGPEFLTYFQNEAQLEKSRLLSDRFSAERPKGSFSTLEIQRTEQGDSAMYLCASSLSSTEAFFGQGTRLTVV.

The chain joins TRBV25-1 to TRBJ2-1; TRBD2 aligns across 8 bases. V dropped 5 bases and J dropped 15; count of bases not matched to a gene: 15. Germline values: CDR1 MGHDK, CDR2 SYGVNS. This CDR3 spans 14 amino acids. The CDR3 loop is CASSSLREAGVGFF. The CDR3 region has the DNA TGTGCCAGCAGTAGCCTTCGTGAAGCGGGAGTCGGGTTCTTC. Filled out from reference TRBV25-1 and TRBJ2-1, the complete variable domain reads EADIYQTPRYLVIGTGKKITLECSQTMGHDKMYWYQQDPGMELHLIHYSYGVNSTEKGDLSSESTVSRIRTEHFPLTLESARPSHTSQYLCASSSLREAGVGFFGPGTRLTVL.

In this sample, this clone turned up many times. The chain has TRBV15 and TRBJ1-2; D is uncertain. V lost 0 bases and J 4 bases, leaving 9 bases between the germline ends. CDR1 is LNHNV and CDR2 is YYDKDF in the germline V gene (reference sequence). This CDR3 region has 14 residues. The CDR3 is CATSREAGSYGYTF. The CDR3 nucleotides read TGTGCCACCAGCAGAGAGGCTGGGAGCTATGGCTACACCTTC.

This chain links TRBV27 with TRBJ2-1; TRBD2 matches at 9 bases. This CDR3 has 15 residues. V dropped 5 bases and J dropped 1; count of bases not matched to a gene: 3. Germline-derived CDR1 and CDR2 are MNHEY and SMNVEV (reference sequence). CDR3 sequence reads: CASSLTSGSYNEQFF. DNA for the CDR3: TGTGCCAGCAGTCTGACTAGCGGATCCTACAATGAGCAGTTCTTC.

This rearrangement joins TRBV7-9 to TRBJ2-7; 8 bases fit TRBD1. Trimming removed 1 base from V and 6 bases from J; junction bases left unmatched: 5. The germline CDR1 and CDR2 sequences are SEHNR and FQNEAQ (reference sequence). The CDR3 has 14 residues. CDR3 bases: TGTGCCAGCAGCTTAGGTGGGACAGGTGGCGAGCAGTACTTC. The encoded protein is CASSLGGTGGEQYF.